The subject of this entry is one TCR beta chain. Its antigen is currently unknown. This sample is part of a study of blood T cells in healthy people across ages. Whole-study findings and limits: Diversity figures derived from one million T cells were judged to underestimate the true value. Unsorted PBMC material precluded a definitive naive versus antigen-experienced comparison.

This CDR3 is 16 amino acids long. Germline V gene lookup returns CDR1 MNHEY and CDR2 SVGEGT. V lost 6 bases, J lost 7 bases, and 7 bases stayed unmatched. A J-beta primer mix and a sample-barcoded 5' primer were used in a second PCR of roughly 7 to 12 cycles. TCRdb re-derived calls from the 5' RACE reads in MiXCR, one entry per CDR3 protein. The data show 540,000 or so distinct CDR3 sequences, 47% seen once. Sequenced sample: blood. The V call is TRBV6-2 or TRBV6-3, the J call TRBJ2-1; 15 bases line up with TRBD2. This sequence was found in a man at least 80 years old in good health. CDR3 protein: CASRLGLAGGMNEQFF. The CDR3 DNA is TGTGCCAGCAGGCTCGGACTAGCGGGAGGGATGAATGAGCAGTTCTTC.